The clone carrying this T cell receptor beta chain showed up just a few times. Its matching antigen is unknown. Trimming took off 3 bases at V and 4 bases at J, with 12 bases between the two ends. Germline values: CDR1 SGHTA, CDR2 FQGNSA. This CDR3 comprises 14 residues. This sample was taken from a study of response to subunit inactivated influenza vaccine. TCRdb recomputed calls from the RT-PCR reads with MiXCR, one row per CDR3 protein. The sample has 800,000 to 1,000,000 distinct CDR3 sequences, around 20% seen once; the top ten hold roughly 10%. Study findings and constraints: Each seasonal flu vaccination may recruit only limited new T cells, authors suggested.

The rearrangement uses TRBV7-2 and TRBJ2-5; D unresolved. The specimen was PBMCs from blood, collected about 5 days after vaccination. This sequence was found in a man between 50 and 59 years old who received an inactivated influenza vaccine. CDR3 coding DNA: TGTGCCAGCAGCTTGGGCACCGAGAGAGAGACCCAGTACTTC. Translation: CASSLGTERETQYF.